Listed here is a single T cell receptor beta chain. This clonotype showed up just a few times. Its antigen has not been determined. No per-base quality is available; no much larger clone lies one base away. Germline trimming amounts to 5 bases on V and 7 bases on J, with 11 as the count of junction bases outside the gene matches. CDR1 and CDR2, looked up from the germline V gene, are MDHEN and SYDVKM. From its cysteine to its phenylalanine, the CDR3 spans 17 amino acids. The CDR3 DNA has 51 bases and is translated from base 1. The source of the sample is a study of T cell repertoires in cytomegalovirus infection (dated by TCRdb to about 2019). Turning to the overall study: Donor HLA type was relevant to the analysis, because carriage of CMV infection together with the matching HLA type was indicated by public TCR beta signatures. On the study overall, not on this receptor specifically: In the ex vivo response, HLA-C-restricted CMV-specific TCR beta clonotypes were dominant, and in two of eight donors the single most frequent clonotype came from this HLA-C-restricted group. Cumulative frequency of public TCR beta family members discriminated carriers of CMV infection plus the relevant HLA type in this cohort and an independent approximately 400-donor cohort.

TCRdb names Illumina HiSeq 1500 as the instrument used. TCRdb redid the processing of the public reads, applying fastp at Q25 and MiXCR, and retained in-frame beta chains. Records with the same CDR3 protein are collapsed into one entry carrying the most frequent genes and DNA. This sample is represented by 250,000 to 300,000 distinct CDR3 sequences; more than 20% of them were singletons. The ten largest clones take up 14% of the sample. The sequenced material came from PBMCs. The sequence came from a human donor in good health (CMV status not recorded). Some clones in this sample may be carry-over from other donors' samples. This receptor chain uses TRBV28 and TRBJ1-6; TRBD1 matches 10 bases in the middle. The sequenced DNA: TGTGCCAGCAGTGCCTCGACTCCGGGACAGGGGAATTCACCCCTCCACTTT. It encodes CASSASTPGQGNSPLHF.